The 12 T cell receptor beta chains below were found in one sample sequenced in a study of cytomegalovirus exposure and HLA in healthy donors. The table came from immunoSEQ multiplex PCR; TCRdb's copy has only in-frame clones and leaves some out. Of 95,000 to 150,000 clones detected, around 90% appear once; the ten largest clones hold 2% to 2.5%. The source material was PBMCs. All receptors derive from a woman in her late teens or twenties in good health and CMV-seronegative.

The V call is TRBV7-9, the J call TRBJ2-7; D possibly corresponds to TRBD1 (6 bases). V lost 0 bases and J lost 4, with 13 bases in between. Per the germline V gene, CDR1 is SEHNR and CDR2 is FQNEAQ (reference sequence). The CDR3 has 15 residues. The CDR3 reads CASSLARGGWYEQYF. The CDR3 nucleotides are TGTGCCAGCAGCTTAGCGCGTGGGGGCTGGTACGAGCAGTACTTC.

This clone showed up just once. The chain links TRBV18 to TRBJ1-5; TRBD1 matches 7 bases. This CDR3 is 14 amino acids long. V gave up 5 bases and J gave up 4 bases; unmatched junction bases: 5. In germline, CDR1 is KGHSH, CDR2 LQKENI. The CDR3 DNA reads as TGTGCCAGCTCAGCCGGGACAGTAAATCAGCCCCAGCATTTT. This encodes CASSAGTVNQPQHF.

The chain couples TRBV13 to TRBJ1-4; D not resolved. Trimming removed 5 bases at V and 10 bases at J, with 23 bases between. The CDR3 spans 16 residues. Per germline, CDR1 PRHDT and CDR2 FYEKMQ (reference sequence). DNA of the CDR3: TGTGCCAGCAGCCCCCGGCCCGGGAGGAGGTGGGGAAAACTGTTTTTT. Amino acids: CASSPRPGRRWGKLFF.

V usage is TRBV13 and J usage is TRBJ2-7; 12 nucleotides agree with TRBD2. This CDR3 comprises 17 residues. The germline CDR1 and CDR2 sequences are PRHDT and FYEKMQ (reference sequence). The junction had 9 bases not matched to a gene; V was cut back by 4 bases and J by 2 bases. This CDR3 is CASSSGTSGPRAYEQYF. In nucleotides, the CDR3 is TGTGCCAGCAGCTCCGGGACTAGCGGGCCAAGGGCCTACGAGCAGTACTTC.

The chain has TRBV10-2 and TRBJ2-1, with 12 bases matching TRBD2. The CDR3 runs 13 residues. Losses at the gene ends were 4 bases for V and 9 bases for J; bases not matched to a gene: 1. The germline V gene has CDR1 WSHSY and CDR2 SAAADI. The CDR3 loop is CASSGLAGVEQFF. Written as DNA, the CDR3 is TGCGCCAGCAGTGGACTAGCGGGAGTTGAGCAGTTCTTC.

The CDR3 DNA follows: TGTGCCAGCTCTCCTAGCGGGAGTTATCCCTACGAGCAGTACTTC. As protein: CASSPSGSYPYEQYF. The rearrangement joins TRBV18 to TRBJ2-7; the match to TRBD2 covers 10 bases. CDR1 and CDR2 from the germline V gene are KGHSH and LQKENI. J gave up 2 bases and V 6 bases, and 7 bases lay outside the gene matches. There are 15 residues in the CDR3. The full variable domain, completed using reference TRBV18 and TRBJ2-7, is NAGVMQNPRHLVRRRGQEARLRCSPMKGHSHVYWYRQLPEEGLKFMVYLQKENIIDESGMPKERFSAEFPKEGPSILRIQQVVRGDSAAYFCASSPSGSYPYEQYFGPGTRLTVT.

The CDR3, as DNA: TGTGCCAGCGCGACGAGTAGCGGGAGCACCGGGGAGCTGTTTTTT. Its protein is CASATSSGSTGELFF. The rearrangement links TRBV5-4 to TRBJ2-2; 9 bases are a match to TRBD2. V was pared by 7 bases and J by 4 bases, with 8 bases of the junction left unmatched. CDR3 length: 15 residues. Germline assignment: CDR1 SGHNT and CDR2 YYREEE (reference sequence). The full variable domain, rest sourced from reference TRBV5-4 and TRBJ2-2, is ETGVTQSPTHLIKTRGQQVTLRCSSQSGHNTVSWYQQALGQGPQFIFQYYREEENGRGNFPPRFSGLQFPNYSSELNVNALELDDSALYLCASATSSGSTGELFFGEGSRLTVL.

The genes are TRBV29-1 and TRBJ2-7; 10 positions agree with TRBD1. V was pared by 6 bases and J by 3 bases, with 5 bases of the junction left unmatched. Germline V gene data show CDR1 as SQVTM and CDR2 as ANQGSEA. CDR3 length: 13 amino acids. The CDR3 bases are TGCAGCGTCGGAGGGACAGGGGACTACGAGCAGTACTTC. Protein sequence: CSVGGTGDYEQYF.

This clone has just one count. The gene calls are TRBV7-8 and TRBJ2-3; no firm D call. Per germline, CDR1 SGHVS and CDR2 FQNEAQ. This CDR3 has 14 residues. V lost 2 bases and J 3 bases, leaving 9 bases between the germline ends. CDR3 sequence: CASSLSPGTDTQYF. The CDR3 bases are TGTGCCAGCAGCTTATCCCCCGGGACAGATACGCAGTATTTT. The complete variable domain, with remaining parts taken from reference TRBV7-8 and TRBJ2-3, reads GAGVSQSPRYKVAKRGQDVALRCDPISGHVSLFWYQQALGQGPEFLTYFQNEAQLDKSGLPSDRFFAERPEGSVSTLKIQRTQQEDSAVYLCASSLSPGTDTQYFGPGTRLTVL.

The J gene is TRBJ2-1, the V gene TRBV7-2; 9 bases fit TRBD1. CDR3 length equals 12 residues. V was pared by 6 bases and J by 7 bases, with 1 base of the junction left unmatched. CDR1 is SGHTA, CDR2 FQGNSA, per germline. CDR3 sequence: CASRGQGNEQFF. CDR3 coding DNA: TGTGCCAGCAGAGGACAGGGGAATGAGCAGTTCTTC.

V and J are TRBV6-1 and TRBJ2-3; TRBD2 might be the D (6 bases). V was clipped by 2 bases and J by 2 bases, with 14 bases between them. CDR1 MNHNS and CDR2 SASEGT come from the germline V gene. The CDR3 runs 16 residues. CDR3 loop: CASSEIWGGHTDTQYF. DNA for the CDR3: TGTGCCAGCAGTGAAATCTGGGGAGGACACACAGATACGCAGTATTTT.

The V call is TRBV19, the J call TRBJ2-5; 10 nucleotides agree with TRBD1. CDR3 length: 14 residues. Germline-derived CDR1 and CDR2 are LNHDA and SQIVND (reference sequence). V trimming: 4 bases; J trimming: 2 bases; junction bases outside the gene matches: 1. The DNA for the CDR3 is TGTGCCAGTAGTAGGGACAGGGGACAAGAGACCCAGTACTTC. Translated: CASSRDRGQETQYF.